This paragraph covers one TCR beta chain sequence. Germline V gene data show CDR1 as SQVTM and CDR2 as ANQGSEA. The CDR3 is made up of 11 amino acids. The data are from a study of CXCR3-negative and CXCR3-positive naive CD8 T cells. Libraries of TRB cDNA were made by 5' RACE and carried UMIs. TCRdb reworked the 5' RACE reads into one entry per CDR3 protein, no DNA. Listed are some 66,000 distinct CDR3 sequences; roughly 1.5% falls within the top ten. Sequencing was performed on naive CXCR3- CD8+ T cells from blood. The subset: CD45RO-CCR7+CD27+CD95- naive CD8+ T cells lacking CXCR3 (TNR3-). This TCR came from a human donor in good health. Some clones in this sample may be carry-over from other donors' samples. The chain uses TRBV29-1 and TRBJ1-2. The CDR3 spells CSVEGGYGYTF. Together with reference TRBV29-1 and TRBJ1-2, the CDR3 gives the full variable domain: SAVISQKPSRDICQRGTSLTIQCQVDSQVTMMFWYRQQPGQSLTLIATANQGSEATYESGFVIDKFPISRPNLTFSTLTVSNMSPEDSSIYLCSVEGGYGYTFGSGTRLTVV.